The following is a T cell receptor (beta chain) sequence with its context. Its cognate antigen is unknown. The germline V gene has CDR1 DFQATT and CDR2 SNEGSKA (reference sequence). This CDR3 comprises 14 residues. After removal of 6 bases from V and 3 bases from J, the junction contained 8 bases not matched to a gene. TCRdb analysed the 5' RACE reads with MiXCR anew, one entry per CDR3 protein. This sample has approximately 890,000 distinct CDR3 sequences; 12% occur once, and the top ten carry 1.5% to 2%. This specimen comes from a study of identical twins. Study-wide results and limits: For out-of-frame alpha sequences shared by twins, low generation probability was in excess.

These sequences were also reported in another study, on yellow fever vaccine responses in identical twins.

The sequenced sample consisted of PBMCs. This sequence was found in a woman younger than 35 in good health. This chain links TRBV20-1 with TRBJ1-5; 7 bases map to TRBD1. The CDR3 protein is CSAGTQGFNQPQHF. The CDR3 DNA sequence: TGCAGTGCCGGAACACAGGGGTTCAATCAGCCCCAGCATTTT.